These T cell receptor beta chains were read from a single sample in a study of OX40 agonist ivuxolimab in advanced cancers. Data came from immunoSEQ multiplex PCR; TCRdb stores just in-frame clones and leaves some out. The sample contains tens of thousands of clones, roughly 80% of which appear only once. The sequences come from CD4+ or CD8+ T cells sorted from blood, collected in a trial of the OX40 agonist ivuxolimab. These receptors came from an adult with an advanced solid tumor such as melanoma, head and neck, liver or kidney cancer. CDR3s leave out the opening cysteine and the closing phenylalanine or tryptophan.

V gene	J gene	CDR3 protein
TRBV5-1	TRBJ2-5	ASSPWGAQETQY
TRBV11-2	TRBJ2-2	ASSFSQGNTGELF
TRBV7-9	TRBJ1-4	ASSSPLEKLF
TRBV5-1	TRBJ1-2	ASSWTGVLVDGYT
TRBV4-1	TRBJ2-1	ASSLRLAGANEQF
TRBV5-8	TRBJ2-3	ASSLRLAGSTDTQY
TRBV28	TRBJ2-5	ASSFLGQGQETQY
TRBV5-1	TRBJ2-1	ASSSSGTYNEQF
TRBV21-1	TRBJ2-7	ASSKALLGGSHSSHYEQY
TRBV5-1	TRBJ2-5	ASSLGTQETQY
TRBV14	TRBJ1-5	ASSGGGNQPQH
TRBV27	TRBJ2-7	ASSSTTSYEQY
TRBV5-4	TRBJ2-1	ASSRVTGGPYNEQF
TRBV25-1	TRBJ1-2	ASSGGGVTYGYT
TRBV7-6	TRBJ2-7	ASSLVDQAYEQY
TRBV18	TRBJ1-1	ASSRRPLRNTEAF
TRBV18	TRBJ2-5	ASSPPVQETQY
TRBV27	TRBJ2-3	ASSPRGTRTDTQY
TRBV5-4	TRBJ2-1	ASRKEAGGNEQF
TRBV7-2	TRBJ2-7	ASSLQTGTGGGEQY
TRBV10-3	TRBJ1-2	AIRIGGIGYGYT
TRBV10-2	TRBJ2-5	ASSRLAGVDETQY
TRBV29-1	TRBJ2-1	SVEGTGTYEQF
TRBV15	TRBJ2-5	ATSRGSGGAQETQY
TRBV30	TRBJ1-5	AWAKGIESNQPQH
TRBV19	TRBJ1-2	ASSISGLVPFDKGYT
TRBV7-2	TRBJ1-1	ASSLQTGNTEAF
TRBV18	TRBJ1-6	ASSPSPGNNSPLH
TRBV6-6	TRBJ2-5	ASSYSWQVETQY
TRBV19	TRBJ1-5	ASSFISRQGGLNQPQH
TRBV29-1	TRBJ2-4	SVVPQGQNIQY
TRBV7-8	TRBJ2-5	ASSLSGQETQY
TRBV4-1	TRBJ2-5	ASSHALRRTREETQY
TRBV6-5	TRBJ2-5	ASSSSGSGQETQY
TRBV19	TRBJ1-5	ASSIGRLPNQPQH
TRBV11-3	TRBJ2-1	ASSLVGTGGNEQF
TRBV6-5	TRBJ1-3	ASSYSVGSGNTIY
TRBV5-1	TRBJ2-7	ASSLGADYEQY
TRBV9	TRBJ1-4	ASSSVVPGRNEKLF
TRBV5-4	TRBJ2-7	ASSLGRVTGAYEQY
TRBV6-5	TRBJ2-1	ASSYRDHIGLF
TRBV5-4	TRBJ2-1	ASSLDRNNEQF
TRBV18	TRBJ2-7	ASSLKEGDEQY
TRBV19	TRBJ1-4	ASSPTSNEKLF
TRBV7-9	TRBJ2-3	ASSTQGFADTQY
TRBV9	TRBJ2-5	ASSVISGRGETQY
TRBV5-1	TRBJ1-2	ASTAGAHYGYT
TRBV4-2	TRBJ1-3	ASSQLGEGGSSGNTIY
TRBV30	TRBJ2-2	AWSVHRGRFGGELF
TRBV4-1	TRBJ2-1	ASSQDLIAGANEQF
TRBV21-1	TRBJ2-7	ASSSGGGRSRNEQY
TRBV16	TRBJ2-7	ASSQSGKGNYEQY
TRBV7-3	TRBJ1-2	ASSLNRDYGYT